The source of this T cell receptor (beta chain) is a study of blood T cell repertoires in COVID-19. About the study: The United States, Italy and Spain supplied acute and convalescent COVID-19 samples. T cells, B-cell-depleted T cells, or PBMCs supplied cDNA or gDNA.

CDR1 and CDR2 (germline): SGDLS, YYNGEE. CDR3 length: 14 amino acids. V shed 3 bases and J 3 bases; nucleotides not matched to a gene: 2. In the authors' workflow: Quantification of nucleated cells was approximated via reference gene primer amplification. Assay: immunoSEQ multiplex PCR; the TCRdb copy retains only in-frame clones and omits some. V and J calls plus clone size are reproduced from that table; the DNA served to infer D and trimming. The table has roughly 290,000 clones, approximately 84% seen once. V usage is TRBV9 and J usage is TRBJ2-7; 11 bases fit TRBD2. This TCR was sampled from a woman aged 30 to 39 who had recovered from COVID-19. Sequences were obtained from peripheral blood. This CDR3 reads CASSAGLADYEQYF. Written as DNA, the CDR3 is TGTGCCAGCAGCGCGGGACTAGCGGACTACGAGCAGTACTTC. Filled out from reference TRBV9 and TRBJ2-7, the complete variable domain reads DSGVTQTPKHLITATGQRVTLRCSPRSGDLSVYWYQQSLDQGLQFLIQYYNGEERAKGNILERFSAQQFPDLHSELNLSSLELGDSALYFCASSAGLADYEQYFGPGTRLTVT.